A selection of T cell receptor beta chains follows, all from one sample in a study of beta chain features in type 1 diabetes. Using immunoSEQ multiplex PCR, the repertoire was profiled, and TCRdb retains in-frame clones only, with some absent. The sample carries 100,000 to 150,000 clones, roughly 10% recorded once. Sequencing used central memory CD4+ T cells from blood. All receptors derive from a man between 25 and 39 years old with type 1 diabetes. The CDR3 runs from the conserved cysteine through the conserved F or W. D genes are given only for firm matches. Only some rows state a clone size, as once, few, many or a class for expanded clones.

abundance,j_gene,v_gene,d_gene,CDR3aa,CDR3nt
.,TRBJ1-1,TRBV6-6,TRBD1,CASSYSRTGDTEAFF,TGTGCCAGCAGTTACTCGAGGACAGGGGACACTGAAGCTTTCTTT
few,TRBJ1-1,TRBV18,.,CASSQSRVRNTEAFF,TGTGCCAGCTCACAATCCAGGGTCCGGAACACTGAAGCTTTCTTT
.,TRBJ2-7,TRBV7-6,TRBD2,CASSLALAGGHYEQYF,TGTGCCAGCAGCTTAGCCCTAGCGGGGGGGCATTACGAGCAGTACTTC
few,TRBJ1-1,TRBV6-6,.,CASSFGGMNTEAFF,TGTGCCAGCAGTTTCGGAGGGATGAACACTGAAGCTTTCTTT
few,TRBJ2-7,TRBV19,TRBD1,CASSSGFPGTGSEQYF,TGTGCCAGTAGTTCTGGATTCCCCGGGACAGGTAGCGAGCAGTACTTC
few,TRBJ1-5,TRBV28,.,CASSGNQPQHF,TGTGCCAGCAGCGGTAATCAGCCCCAGCATTTT
few,TRBJ1-1,TRBV5-1,.,CASSRRTGTEAFF,TGCGCCAGCAGCCGCCGTACAGGGACTGAAGCTTTCTTT
few,TRBJ1-1,TRBV29-1,.,CSVARVDNTEAFF,TGCAGCGTCGCGAGGGTGGATAACACTGAAGCTTTCTTT
.,TRBJ2-5,TRBV10-3,.,CAISRTDQETQYF,TGTGCCATCAGTAGGACAGACCAAGAGACCCAGTACTTC
.,TRBJ1-4,TRBV28,.,CASIEGNNEKLFF,TGTGCCAGCATTGAGGGTAATAATGAAAAACTGTTTTTT
few,TRBJ2-7,TRBV12-5,TRBD2,CASLGGGRQYF,TGTGCTAGTCTCGGCGGGGGGAGGCAGTACTTC
.,TRBJ1-2,TRBV10-3,.,CAISEEGGLDDGYTF,TGTGCCATCAGTGAGGAGGGCGGCCTGGATGATGGCTACACCTTC
few,TRBJ1-5,TRBV4-2,TRBD1,CASSQGSDRALRQPQHF,TGTGCCAGCAGCCAAGGGTCAGACAGGGCCCTGCGGCAGCCCCAGCATTTT
.,TRBJ1-1,TRBV7-6,TRBD1,CASSLGTGTANTEAFF,TGTGCCAGCAGCTTAGGTACCGGGACAGCGAACACTGAAGCTTTCTTT
few,TRBJ1-2,TRBV4-2,.,CASSENSDGYTF,TGTGCCAGCAGCGAGAACAGTGATGGCTACACCTTC
.,TRBJ2-2,TRBV5-1,.,CASSHLGDFTGELFF,TGCGCCAGCAGCCACCTGGGGGACTTTACCGGGGAGCTGTTTTTT
few,TRBJ1-1,TRBV2,TRBD1,CASSEVRQGSTEAFF,TGTGCCAGCAGTGAAGTACGACAGGGGTCCACTGAAGCTTTCTTT
.,TRBJ1-5,TRBV29-1,.,CSVRQEVHQPQHF,TGCAGCGTTCGGCAGGAGGTCCATCAGCCCCAGCATTTT
.,TRBJ2-5,TRBV25-1,TRBD1,CASSAADRAQETQYF,TGTGCCAGCAGTGCTGCGGACAGGGCGCAAGAGACCCAGTACTTC
few,TRBJ2-5,TRBV9,TRBD2,CASSAGGSGGALETQYF,TGTGCCAGCAGCGCCGGGGGAAGCGGGGGGGCGTTGGAGACCCAGTACTTC
few,TRBJ2-2,TRBV11-3,.,CASSLGTSLTGELFF,TGTGCCAGCAGCTTGGGGACTTCACTTACCGGGGAGCTGTTTTTT
few,TRBJ2-1,TRBV29-1,TRBD2,CSVERRGDSYNEQFF,TGCAGCGTTGAACGGCGGGGGGACTCCTACAATGAGCAGTTCTTC
.,TRBJ2-1,TRBV27,TRBD1,CASSGSTGGEQFF,TGTGCCAGCAGTGGATCAACAGGGGGTGAGCAGTTCTTC
few,TRBJ1-6,TRBV6-1,.,CASSEDTGLNSPLHF,TGTGCCAGCAGTGAAGACACAGGTTTGAATTCACCCCTCCACTTT
.,TRBJ2-3,TRBV11-2,.,CASSLGVPGGPDTQYF,TGTGCCAGCAGCTTAGGTGTCCCGGGGGGCCCAGATACGCAGTATTTT
few,TRBJ2-5,TRBV7-3,TRBD2,CASTRGTPHGDYLETQYF,TGTGCCAGCACCCGGGGCACCCCTCACGGGGACTACTTAGAGACCCAGTACTTC
.,TRBJ2-1,TRBV28,.,CASSPMWGSGNEQFF,TGTGCCAGCAGCCCTATGTGGGGCAGTGGCAATGAGCAGTTCTTC
many,TRBJ1-6,TRBV30,TRBD1,CAWRTGGNSPLHF,TGTGCCTGGAGGACAGGGGGCAATTCACCCCTCCACTTT
.,TRBJ2-7,TRBV5-6,.,CASSPQEVMHEQYF,TGTGCCAGCAGCCCCCAGGAGGTTATGCACGAGCAGTACTTC
few,TRBJ1-6,TRBV7-2,.,CASSSLDIWGNSPLHF,TGTGCCAGCAGCTCCCTGGACATTTGGGGTAATTCACCCCTCCACTTT
few,TRBJ2-3,TRBV14,.,CASSQVGGDTQYF,TGTGCCAGCAGCCAAGTTGGGGGGGATACGCAGTATTTT
.,TRBJ2-3,TRBV12-5,.,CASARSGTDTQYF,TGTGCTAGTGCACGGAGCGGCACAGATACGCAGTATTTT
few,TRBJ2-1,TRBV29-1,.,CSVGPTLYNEQFF,TGCAGCGTTGGACCGACTCTATACAATGAGCAGTTCTTC
few,TRBJ2-5,TRBV27,TRBD1,CASSRQGGETQYF,TGTGCCAGCAGTAGACAGGGTGGGGAGACCCAGTACTTC
few,TRBJ2-7,TRBV18,TRBD1,CASSPWTGASYEQYF,TGTGCCAGCTCACCCTGGACAGGAGCCTCCTACGAGCAGTACTTC
few,TRBJ2-7,TRBV30,.,CAWSRQGSEQYF,TGTGCCTGGAGTCGGCAGGGCAGCGAGCAGTACTTC
many,TRBJ1-2,TRBV4-3,.,CASSPGLVGQANYGYTF,TGCGCCAGCAGCCCAGGTTTAGTAGGTCAAGCTAACTATGGCTACACCTTC
few,TRBJ2-1,TRBV11-2,TRBD1,CASSSAGTGRLNEQFF,TGTGCCAGCAGCTCCGCGGGGACAGGGAGGCTCAATGAGCAGTTCTTC
few,TRBJ1-5,TRBV6-6,TRBD1,CASSYSGTGDQPQHF,TGTGCCAGCAGTTACTCTGGGACAGGGGATCAGCCCCAGCATTTT
few,TRBJ2-6,TRBV5-8,.,CASSAGQSGANVLTF,TGTGCCAGCAGCGCAGGCCAGTCTGGGGCCAACGTCCTGACTTTC
few,TRBJ2-1,TRBV18,.,CASSPADRRGNEQFF,TGTGCCAGCTCACCAGCGGACAGGCGGGGCAATGAGCAGTTCTTC
few,TRBJ1-5,TRBV2,TRBD1,CASSTDRGGQPQHF,TGTGCCAGCAGTACGGACAGGGGAGGACAGCCCCAGCATTTT
few,TRBJ2-6,TRBV7-6,.,CASSQDTGANVLTF,TGTGCCAGCTCCCAGGACACTGGGGCCAACGTCCTGACTTTC
.,TRBJ2-1,TRBV9,.,CASSVEGGWGNEQFF,TGTGCCAGCAGCGTAGAAGGAGGGTGGGGCAATGAGCAGTTCTTC
few,TRBJ2-7,TRBV15,.,CATSRDRVRGHEQYF,TGTGCCACCAGCAGAGATCGGGTCAGGGGCCACGAGCAGTACTTC
few,TRBJ2-1,TRBV5-1,TRBD2,CASSPTSGAYNEQFF,TGCGCCAGCAGCCCGACTAGCGGGGCTTACAATGAGCAGTTCTTC
few,TRBJ2-1,TRBV28,TRBD2,CASSLPGLAGMEQFF,TGTGCCAGCAGTTTACCCGGACTAGCGGGGATGGAGCAGTTCTTC
.,TRBJ1-1,TRBV7-2,TRBD1,CASSFAGTGNTEAFF,TGTGCCAGCAGCTTCGCCGGGACAGGGAACACTGAAGCTTTCTTT
.,TRBJ2-2,TRBV7-6,.,CASSPRQGRDTGELFF,TGTGCCAGCAGCCCACGACAGGGGAGGGACACCGGGGAGCTGTTTTTT
.,TRBJ2-4,TRBV14,.,CASSPREGADLAKNIQYF,TGTGCCAGCAGCCCAAGGGAAGGAGCGGACCTAGCCAAAAACATTCAGTACTTC